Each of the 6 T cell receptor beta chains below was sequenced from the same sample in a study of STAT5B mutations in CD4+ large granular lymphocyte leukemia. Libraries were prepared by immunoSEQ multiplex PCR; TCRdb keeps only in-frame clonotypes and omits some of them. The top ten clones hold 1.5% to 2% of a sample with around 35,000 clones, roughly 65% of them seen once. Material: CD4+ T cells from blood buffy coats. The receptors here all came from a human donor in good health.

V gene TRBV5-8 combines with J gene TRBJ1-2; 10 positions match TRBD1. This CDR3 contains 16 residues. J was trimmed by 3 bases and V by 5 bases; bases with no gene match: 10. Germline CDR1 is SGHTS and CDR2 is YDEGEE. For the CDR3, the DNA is TGTGCCAGCAGGAGGGGGACAGGGGCGTTCGACTATGGCTACACCTTC. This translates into CASRRGTGAFDYGYTF.

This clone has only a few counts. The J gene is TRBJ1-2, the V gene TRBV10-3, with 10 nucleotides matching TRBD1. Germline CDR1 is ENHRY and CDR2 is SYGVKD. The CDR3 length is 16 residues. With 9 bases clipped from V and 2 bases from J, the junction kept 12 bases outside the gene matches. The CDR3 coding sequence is TGTGCCATTTCCGGGACAGGGGATTTTGGGAACTATGGCTACACCTTC. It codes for CAISGTGDFGNYGYTF.

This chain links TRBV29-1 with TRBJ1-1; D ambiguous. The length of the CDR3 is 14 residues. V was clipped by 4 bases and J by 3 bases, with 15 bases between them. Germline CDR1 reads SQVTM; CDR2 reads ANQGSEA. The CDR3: CSVGRTSGDTEAFF. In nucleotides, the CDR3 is TGCAGCGTTGGCCGGACTTCCGGGGACACTGAAGCTTTCTTT.

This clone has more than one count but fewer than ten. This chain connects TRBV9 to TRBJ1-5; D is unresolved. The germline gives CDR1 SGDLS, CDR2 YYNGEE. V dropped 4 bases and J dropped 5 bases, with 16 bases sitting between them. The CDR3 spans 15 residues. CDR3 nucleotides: TGTGCCAGCAGCCCAGGTGTCGGGGATTATCAGCCCCAGCATTTT. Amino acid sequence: CASSPGVGDYQPQHF.

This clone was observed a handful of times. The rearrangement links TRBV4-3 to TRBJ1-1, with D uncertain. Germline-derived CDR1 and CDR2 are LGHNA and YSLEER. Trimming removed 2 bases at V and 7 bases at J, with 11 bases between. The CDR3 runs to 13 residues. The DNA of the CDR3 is TGCGCCAGCAGCCAAACCAACAGAGGTGAAGCTTTCTTT. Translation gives CASSQTNRGEAFF.

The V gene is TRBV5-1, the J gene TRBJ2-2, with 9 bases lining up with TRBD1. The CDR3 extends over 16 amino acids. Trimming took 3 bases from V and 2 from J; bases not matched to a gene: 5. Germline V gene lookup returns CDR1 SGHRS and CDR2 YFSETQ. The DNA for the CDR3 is TGCGCCAGCAGCTCGGGGACAGGGATAAACACCGGGGAGCTGTTTTTT. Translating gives CASSSGTGINTGELFF.